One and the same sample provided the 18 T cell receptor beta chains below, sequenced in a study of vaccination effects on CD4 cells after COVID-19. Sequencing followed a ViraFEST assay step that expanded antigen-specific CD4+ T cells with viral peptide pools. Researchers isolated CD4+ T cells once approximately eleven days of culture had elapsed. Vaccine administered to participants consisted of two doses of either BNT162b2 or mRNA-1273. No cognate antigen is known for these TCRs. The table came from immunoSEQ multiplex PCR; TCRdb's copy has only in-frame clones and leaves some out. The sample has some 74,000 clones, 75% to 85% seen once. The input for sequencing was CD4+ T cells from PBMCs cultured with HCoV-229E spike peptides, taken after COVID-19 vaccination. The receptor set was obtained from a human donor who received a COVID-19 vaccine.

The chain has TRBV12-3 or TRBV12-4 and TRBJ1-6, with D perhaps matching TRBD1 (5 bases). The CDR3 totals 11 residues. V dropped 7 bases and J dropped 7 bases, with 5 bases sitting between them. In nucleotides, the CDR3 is TGTGCCAGCAAGGGGAATTCACCCCTCCACTTT. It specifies CASKGNSPLHF.

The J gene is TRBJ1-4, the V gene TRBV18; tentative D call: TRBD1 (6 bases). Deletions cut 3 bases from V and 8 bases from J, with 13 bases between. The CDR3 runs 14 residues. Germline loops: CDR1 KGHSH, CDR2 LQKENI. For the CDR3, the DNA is TGTGCCAGCTCACCTGGGGGCGAGCGAGAAAAACTGTTTTTT. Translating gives CASSPGGEREKLFF.

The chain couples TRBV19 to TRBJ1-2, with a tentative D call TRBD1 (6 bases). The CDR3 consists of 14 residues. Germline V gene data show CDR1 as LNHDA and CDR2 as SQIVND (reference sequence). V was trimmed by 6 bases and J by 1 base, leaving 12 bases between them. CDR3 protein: CASRDQGNNYGYTF. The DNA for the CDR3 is TGTGCCAGTAGGGATCAGGGGAATAACTATGGCTACACCTTC.

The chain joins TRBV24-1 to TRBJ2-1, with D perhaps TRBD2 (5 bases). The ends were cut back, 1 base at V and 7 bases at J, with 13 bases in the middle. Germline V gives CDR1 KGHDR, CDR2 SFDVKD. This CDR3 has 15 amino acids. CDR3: CATSDFGLSGNEQFF. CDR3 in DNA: TGTGCCACCAGTGATTTCGGTCTGTCGGGAAATGAGCAGTTCTTC.

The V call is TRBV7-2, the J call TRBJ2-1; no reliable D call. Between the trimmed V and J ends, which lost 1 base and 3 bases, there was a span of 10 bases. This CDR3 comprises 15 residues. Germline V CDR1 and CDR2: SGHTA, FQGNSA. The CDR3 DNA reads TGTGCCAGCAGCTTAGGCCTCCCCAGCTACAATGAGCAGTTCTTC. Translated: CASSLGLPSYNEQFF.

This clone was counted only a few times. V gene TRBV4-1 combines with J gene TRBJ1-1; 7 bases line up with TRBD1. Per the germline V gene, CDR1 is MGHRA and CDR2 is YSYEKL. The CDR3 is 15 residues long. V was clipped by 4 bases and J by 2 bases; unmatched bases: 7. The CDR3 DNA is TGCGCCAGCAGCCCGCAGACAGGGATAAACACTGAAGCTTTCTTT. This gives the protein CASSPQTGINTEAFF.

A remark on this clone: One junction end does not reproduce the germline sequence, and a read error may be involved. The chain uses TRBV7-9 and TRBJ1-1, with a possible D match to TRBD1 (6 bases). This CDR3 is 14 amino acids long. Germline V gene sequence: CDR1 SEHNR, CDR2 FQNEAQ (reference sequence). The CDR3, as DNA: TGTGCCAGCAGCCCCGGGACAATGAAGACTGAAGCTTTCTTT. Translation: CASSPGTMKTEAFF.

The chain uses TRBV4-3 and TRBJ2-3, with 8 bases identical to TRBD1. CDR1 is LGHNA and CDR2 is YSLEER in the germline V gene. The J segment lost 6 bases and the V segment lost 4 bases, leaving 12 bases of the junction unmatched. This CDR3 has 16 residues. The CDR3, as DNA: TGCGCCAGCAGCCTCTTATGGACAGGGTCGGCTGATACGCAGTATTTT. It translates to CASSLLWTGSADTQYF.

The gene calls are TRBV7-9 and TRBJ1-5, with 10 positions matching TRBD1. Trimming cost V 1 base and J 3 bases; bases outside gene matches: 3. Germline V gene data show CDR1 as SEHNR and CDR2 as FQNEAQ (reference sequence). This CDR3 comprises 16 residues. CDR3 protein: CASSLGTGGTNQPQHF. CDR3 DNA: TGTGCCAGCAGCTTAGGGACAGGGGGGACCAATCAGCCCCAGCATTTT.

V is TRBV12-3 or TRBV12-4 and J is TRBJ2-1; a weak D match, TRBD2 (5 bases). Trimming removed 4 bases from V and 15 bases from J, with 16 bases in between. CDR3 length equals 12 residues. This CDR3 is CASSSRLAGAFF. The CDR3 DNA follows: TGTGCCAGCAGTTCCCGGCTAGCCGGAGCGTTCTTC.

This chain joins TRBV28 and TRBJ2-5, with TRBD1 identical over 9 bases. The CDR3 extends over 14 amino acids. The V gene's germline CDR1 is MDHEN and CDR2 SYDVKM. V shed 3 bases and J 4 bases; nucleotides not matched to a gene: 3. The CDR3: CASSFGDRAETQYF. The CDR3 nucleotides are TGTGCCAGCAGTTTTGGGGACAGGGCAGAGACCCAGTACTTC.

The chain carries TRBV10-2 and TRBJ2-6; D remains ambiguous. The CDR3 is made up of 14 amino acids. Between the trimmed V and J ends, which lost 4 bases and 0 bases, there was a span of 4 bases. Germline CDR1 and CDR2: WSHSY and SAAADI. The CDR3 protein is CASSGISGANVLTF. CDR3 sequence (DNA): TGCGCCAGCAGTGGGATCTCTGGGGCCAACGTCCTGACTTTC.

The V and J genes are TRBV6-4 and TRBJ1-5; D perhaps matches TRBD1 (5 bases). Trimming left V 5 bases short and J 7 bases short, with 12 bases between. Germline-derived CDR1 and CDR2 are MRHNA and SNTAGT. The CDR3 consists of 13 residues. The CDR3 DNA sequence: TGTGCCAGCAGTCCCGGGGGTGGACAGCCCCAGCATTTT. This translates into CASSPGGGQPQHF.

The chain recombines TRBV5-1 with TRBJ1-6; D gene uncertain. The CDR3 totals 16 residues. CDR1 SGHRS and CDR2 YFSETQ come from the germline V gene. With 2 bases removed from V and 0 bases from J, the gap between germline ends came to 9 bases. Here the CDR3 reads CASSLQTSSYNSPLHF. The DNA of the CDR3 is TGCGCCAGCAGCTTACAGACCAGCTCCTATAATTCACCCCTCCACTTT.

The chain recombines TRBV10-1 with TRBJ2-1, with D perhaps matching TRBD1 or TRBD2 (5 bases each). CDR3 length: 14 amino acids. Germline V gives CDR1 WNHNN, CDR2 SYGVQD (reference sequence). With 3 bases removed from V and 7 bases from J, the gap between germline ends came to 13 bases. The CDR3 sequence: CASSDSQGRNEQFF. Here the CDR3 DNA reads TGCGCCAGCAGTGATAGCCAGGGACGGAATGAGCAGTTCTTC.

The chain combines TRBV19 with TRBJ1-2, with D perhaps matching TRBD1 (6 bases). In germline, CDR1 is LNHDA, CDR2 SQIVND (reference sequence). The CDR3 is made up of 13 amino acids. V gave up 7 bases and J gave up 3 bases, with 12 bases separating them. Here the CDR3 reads CASTPNRDYGYTF. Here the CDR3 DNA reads TGTGCCAGTACCCCGAACAGGGACTATGGCTACACCTTC.

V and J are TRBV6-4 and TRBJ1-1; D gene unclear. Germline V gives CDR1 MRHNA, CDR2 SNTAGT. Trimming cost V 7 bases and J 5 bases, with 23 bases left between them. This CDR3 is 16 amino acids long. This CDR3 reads CASKRTPGADGTEAFF. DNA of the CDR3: TGTGCCAGCAAGAGAACTCCAGGCGCTGATGGGACTGAAGCTTTCTTT.

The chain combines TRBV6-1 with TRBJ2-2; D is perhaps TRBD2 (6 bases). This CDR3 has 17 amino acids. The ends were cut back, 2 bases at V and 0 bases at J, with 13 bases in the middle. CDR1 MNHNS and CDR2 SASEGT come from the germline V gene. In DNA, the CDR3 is TGTGCCAGCAGTGAAATGGAGGGGACGACGAACACCGGGGAGCTGTTTTTT. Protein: CASSEMEGTTNTGELFF.